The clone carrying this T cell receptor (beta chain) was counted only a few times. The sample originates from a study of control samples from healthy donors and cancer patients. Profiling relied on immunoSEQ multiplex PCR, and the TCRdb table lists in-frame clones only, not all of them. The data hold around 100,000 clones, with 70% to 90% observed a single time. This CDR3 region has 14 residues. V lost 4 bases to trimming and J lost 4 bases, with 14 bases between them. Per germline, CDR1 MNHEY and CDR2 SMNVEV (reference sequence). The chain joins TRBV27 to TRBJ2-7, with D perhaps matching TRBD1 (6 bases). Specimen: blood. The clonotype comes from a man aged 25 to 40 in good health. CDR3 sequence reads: CASSWAGAGYEQYF. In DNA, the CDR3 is TGTGCCAGCAGTTGGGCAGGGGCTGGTTACGAGCAGTACTTC.